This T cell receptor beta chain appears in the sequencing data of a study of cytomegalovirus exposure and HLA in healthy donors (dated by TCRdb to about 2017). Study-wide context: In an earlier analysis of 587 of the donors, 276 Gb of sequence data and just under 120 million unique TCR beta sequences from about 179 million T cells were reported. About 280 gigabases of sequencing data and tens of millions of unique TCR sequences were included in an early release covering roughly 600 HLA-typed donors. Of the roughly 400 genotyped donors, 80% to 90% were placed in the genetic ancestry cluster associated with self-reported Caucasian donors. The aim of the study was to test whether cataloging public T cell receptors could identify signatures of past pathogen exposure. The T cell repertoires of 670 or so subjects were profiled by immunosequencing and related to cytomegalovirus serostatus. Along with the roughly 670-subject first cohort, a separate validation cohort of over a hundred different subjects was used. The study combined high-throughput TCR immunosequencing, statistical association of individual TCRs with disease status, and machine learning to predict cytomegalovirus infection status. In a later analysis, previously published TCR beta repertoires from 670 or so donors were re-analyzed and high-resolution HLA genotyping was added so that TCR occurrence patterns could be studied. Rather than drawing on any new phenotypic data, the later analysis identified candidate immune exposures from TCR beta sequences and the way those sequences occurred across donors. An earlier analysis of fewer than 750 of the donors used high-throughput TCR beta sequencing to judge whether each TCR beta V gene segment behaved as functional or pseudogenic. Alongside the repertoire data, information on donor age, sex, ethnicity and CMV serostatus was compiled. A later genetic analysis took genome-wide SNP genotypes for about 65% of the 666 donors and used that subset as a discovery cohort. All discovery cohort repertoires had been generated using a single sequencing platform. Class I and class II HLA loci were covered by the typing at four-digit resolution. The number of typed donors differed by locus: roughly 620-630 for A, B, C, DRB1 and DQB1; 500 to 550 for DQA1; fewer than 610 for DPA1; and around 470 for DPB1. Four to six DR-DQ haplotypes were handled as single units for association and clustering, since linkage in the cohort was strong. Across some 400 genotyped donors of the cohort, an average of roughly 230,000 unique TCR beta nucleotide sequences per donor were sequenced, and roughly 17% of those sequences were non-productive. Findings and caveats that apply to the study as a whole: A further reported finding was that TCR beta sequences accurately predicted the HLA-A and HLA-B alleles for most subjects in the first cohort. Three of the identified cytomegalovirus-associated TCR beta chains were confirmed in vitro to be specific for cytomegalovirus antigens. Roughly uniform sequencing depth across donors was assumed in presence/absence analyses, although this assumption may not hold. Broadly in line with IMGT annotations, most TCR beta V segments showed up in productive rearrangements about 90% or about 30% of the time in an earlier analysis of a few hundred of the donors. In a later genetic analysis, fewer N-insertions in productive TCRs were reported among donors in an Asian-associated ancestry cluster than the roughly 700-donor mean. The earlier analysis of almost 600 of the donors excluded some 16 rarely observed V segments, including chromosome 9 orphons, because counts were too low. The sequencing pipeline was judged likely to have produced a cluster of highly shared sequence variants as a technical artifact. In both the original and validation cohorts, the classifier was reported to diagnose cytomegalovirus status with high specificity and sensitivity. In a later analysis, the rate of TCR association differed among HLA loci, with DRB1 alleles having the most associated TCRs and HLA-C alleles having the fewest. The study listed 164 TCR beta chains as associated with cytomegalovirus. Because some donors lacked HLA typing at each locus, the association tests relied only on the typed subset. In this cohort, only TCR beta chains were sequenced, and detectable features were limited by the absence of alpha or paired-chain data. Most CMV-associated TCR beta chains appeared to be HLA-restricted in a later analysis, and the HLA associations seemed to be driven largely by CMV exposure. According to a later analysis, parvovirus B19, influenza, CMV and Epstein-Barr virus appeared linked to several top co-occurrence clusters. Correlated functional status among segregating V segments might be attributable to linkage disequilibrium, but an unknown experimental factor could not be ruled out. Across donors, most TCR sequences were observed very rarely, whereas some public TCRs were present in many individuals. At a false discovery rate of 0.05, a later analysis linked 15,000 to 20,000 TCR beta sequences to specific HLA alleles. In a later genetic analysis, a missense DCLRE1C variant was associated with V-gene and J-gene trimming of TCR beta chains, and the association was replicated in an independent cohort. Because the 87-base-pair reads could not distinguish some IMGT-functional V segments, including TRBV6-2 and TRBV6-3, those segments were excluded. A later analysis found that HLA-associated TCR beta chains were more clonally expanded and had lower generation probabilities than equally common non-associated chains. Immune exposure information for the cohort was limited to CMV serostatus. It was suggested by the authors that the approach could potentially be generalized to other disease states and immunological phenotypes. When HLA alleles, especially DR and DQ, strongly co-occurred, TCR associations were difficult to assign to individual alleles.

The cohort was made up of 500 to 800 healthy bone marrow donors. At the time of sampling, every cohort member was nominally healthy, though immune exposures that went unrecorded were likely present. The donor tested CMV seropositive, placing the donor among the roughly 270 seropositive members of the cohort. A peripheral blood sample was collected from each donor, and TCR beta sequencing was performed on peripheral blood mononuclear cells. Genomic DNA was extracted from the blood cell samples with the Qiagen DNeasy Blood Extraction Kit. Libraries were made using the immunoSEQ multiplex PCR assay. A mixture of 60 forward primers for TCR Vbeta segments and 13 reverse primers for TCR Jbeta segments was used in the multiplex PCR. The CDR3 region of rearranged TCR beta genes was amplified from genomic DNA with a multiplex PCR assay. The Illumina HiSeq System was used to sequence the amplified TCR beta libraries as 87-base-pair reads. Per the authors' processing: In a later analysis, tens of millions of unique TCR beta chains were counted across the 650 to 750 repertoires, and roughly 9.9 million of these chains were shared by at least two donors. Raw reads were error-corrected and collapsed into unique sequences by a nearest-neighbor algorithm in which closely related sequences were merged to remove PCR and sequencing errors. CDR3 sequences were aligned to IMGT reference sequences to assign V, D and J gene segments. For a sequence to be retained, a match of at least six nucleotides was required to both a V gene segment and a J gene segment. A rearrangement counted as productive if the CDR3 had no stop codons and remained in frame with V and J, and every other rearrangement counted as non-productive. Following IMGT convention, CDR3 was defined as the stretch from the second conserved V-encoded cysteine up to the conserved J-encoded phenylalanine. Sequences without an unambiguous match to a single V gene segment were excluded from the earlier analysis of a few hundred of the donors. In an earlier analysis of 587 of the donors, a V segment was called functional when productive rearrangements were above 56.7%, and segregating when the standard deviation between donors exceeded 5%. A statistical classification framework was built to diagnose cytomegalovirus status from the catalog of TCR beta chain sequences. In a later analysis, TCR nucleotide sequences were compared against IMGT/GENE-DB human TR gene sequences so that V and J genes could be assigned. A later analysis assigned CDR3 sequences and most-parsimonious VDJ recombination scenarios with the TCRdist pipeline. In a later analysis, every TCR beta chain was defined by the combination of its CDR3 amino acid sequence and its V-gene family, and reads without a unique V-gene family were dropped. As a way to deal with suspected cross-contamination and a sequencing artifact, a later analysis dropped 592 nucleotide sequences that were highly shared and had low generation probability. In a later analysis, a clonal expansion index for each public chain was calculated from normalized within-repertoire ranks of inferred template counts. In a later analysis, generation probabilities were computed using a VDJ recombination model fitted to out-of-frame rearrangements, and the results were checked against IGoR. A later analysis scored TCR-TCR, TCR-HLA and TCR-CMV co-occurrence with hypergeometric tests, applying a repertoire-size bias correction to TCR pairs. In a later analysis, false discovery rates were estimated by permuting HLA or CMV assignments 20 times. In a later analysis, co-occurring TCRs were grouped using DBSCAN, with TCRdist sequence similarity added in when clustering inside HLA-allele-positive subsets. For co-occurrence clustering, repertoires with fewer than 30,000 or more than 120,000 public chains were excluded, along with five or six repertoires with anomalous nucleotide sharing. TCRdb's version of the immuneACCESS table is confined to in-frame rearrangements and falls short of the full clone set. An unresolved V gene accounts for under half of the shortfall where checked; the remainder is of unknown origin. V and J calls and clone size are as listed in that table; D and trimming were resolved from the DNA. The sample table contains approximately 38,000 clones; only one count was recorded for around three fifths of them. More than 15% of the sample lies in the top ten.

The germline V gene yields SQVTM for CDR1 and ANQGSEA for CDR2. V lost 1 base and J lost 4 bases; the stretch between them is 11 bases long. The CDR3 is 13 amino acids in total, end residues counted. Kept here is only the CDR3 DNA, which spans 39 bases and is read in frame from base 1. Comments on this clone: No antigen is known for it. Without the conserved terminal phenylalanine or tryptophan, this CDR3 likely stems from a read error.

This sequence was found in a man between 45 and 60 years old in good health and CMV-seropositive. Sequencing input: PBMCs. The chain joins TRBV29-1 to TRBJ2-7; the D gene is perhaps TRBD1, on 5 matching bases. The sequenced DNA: TGCAGCGTTGAAGGCGACAGACCTTACGAGCAGTACCTC. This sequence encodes CSVEGDRPYEQYL.